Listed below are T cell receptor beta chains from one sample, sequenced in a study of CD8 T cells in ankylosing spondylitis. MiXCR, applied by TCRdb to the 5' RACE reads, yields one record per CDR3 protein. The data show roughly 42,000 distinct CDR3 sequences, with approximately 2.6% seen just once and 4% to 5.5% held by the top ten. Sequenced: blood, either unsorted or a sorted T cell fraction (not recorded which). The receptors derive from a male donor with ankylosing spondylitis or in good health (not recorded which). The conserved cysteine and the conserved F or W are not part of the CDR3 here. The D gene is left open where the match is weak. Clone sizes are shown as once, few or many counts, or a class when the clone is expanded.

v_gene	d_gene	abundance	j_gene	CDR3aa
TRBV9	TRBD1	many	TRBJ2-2	ASSPQRGQGATGELF
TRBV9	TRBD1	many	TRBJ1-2	ASSPIQGSGYGYT
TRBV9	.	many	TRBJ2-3	ASSVRRGDYTDTQY
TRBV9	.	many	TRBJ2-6	ASSVKDSQSSGANVLT
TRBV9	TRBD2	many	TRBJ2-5	ASSAGGETQY
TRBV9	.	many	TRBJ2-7	ASSVDPATYEQY
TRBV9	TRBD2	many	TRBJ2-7	ASSVTSDSYEQY
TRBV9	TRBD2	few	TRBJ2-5	ASSVAAGAVETQY
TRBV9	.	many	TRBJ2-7	ASSVGNPGRGEQY
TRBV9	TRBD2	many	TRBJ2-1	ASSVASGTSGYNEQF
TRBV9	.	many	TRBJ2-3	ASSVLESPDTQY
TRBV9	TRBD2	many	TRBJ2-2	ASSVGAGGHTGELF
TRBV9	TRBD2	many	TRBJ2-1	ASSAVAGGPLGEQF
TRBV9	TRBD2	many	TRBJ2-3	ASGRGGVDTQY
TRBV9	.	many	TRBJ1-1	ASSVTPDSVTEAF
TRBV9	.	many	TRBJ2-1	ASSAFAGPSGGEQF
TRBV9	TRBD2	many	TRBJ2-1	ASSVGLAGGEEQF
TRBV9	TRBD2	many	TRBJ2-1	ASSFRLAGGPEQF
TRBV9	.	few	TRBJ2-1	ASSLEWGSDPNEQF
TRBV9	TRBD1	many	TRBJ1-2	ASSGGGTGERGYT
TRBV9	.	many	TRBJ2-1	ASSAQLGLQF
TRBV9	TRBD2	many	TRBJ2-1	ASSVQAGGSYNEQF
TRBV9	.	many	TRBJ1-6	ASSVGGGNSYNSPLH